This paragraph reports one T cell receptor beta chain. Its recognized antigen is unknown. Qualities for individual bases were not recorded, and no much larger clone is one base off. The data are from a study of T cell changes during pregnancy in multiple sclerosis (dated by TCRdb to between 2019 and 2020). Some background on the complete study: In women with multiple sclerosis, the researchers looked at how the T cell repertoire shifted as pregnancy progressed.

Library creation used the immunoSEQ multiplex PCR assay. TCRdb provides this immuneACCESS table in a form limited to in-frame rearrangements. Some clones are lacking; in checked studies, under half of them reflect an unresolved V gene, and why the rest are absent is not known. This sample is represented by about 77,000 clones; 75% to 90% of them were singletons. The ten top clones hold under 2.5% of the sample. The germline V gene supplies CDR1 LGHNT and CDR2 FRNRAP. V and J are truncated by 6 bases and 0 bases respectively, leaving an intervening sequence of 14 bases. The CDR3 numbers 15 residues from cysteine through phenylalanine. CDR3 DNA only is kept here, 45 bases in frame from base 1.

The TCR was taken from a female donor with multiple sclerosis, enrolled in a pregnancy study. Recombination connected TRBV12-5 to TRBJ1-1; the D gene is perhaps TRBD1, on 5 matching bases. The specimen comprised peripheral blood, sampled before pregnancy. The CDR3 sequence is CASGSGQSMNTEAFF. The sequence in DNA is TGTGCTAGTGGATCAGGGCAATCTATGAACACTGAAGCTTTCTTT.